This entry describes one T cell receptor beta chain. The clone's antigen remains unknown. No much larger clone exists at a distance of one base, and base qualities are not known. The cysteine opens and the phenylalanine closes a CDR3 of 15 amino acids. The retained sequence is limited to the CDR3, 45 bases, with the frame set at the first base. CDR1 WSHSY and CDR2 SAAADI were looked up in the germline V gene. Clipping removes 3 bases from V and 4 bases from J, with 5 as the unmatched junction base count. The library came from the immunoSEQ multiplex PCR assay. In TCRdb, the immuneACCESS table is reduced to in-frame sequences with V and J assigned. These tables do not hold every clone; where another copy was compared, an unresolved V gene accounts for under half, and the others remain unexplained. This sample has some 120,000 clones in its table, and more than 80% of those were observed once. The ten largest clones capture less than 40% of the sample.

The sample originates from a study of control samples from healthy donors and cancer patients (dated by TCRdb to about 2020). The rearrangement combines TRBV10-2 with TRBJ1-5, with TRBD1 matching 8 junction bases. Sequences were obtained from blood. This TCR was recovered from a man aged 50-59 years in good health. The CDR3 is CASSDGQGGNQPQHF. The nucleotide sequence reads TGCGCCAGCAGTGATGGACAGGGAGGGAATCAGCCCCAGCATTTT.